The T cell receptor (beta chain) under discussion was sequenced for a study of T cells after yellow fever vaccination. UMIs were added to TCR cDNA along with a universal primer site when it was made by 5'RACE template switching. TCRdb called the 5' RACE reads again in MiXCR, with one record for every CDR3 protein. Altogether 300,000 to 400,000 distinct CDR3 sequences are present, about 12% being singletons, with the ten largest covering 3.2%. This clonotype was found a few times. Its specificity is not known. Study results and limitations: A weaker secondary response peaked on day 5, the primary on day 15. Abundant clonotypes from the bulk population could have been carried over as contaminants into FACS-sorted repertoires.

This CDR3 spans 16 amino acids. Germline V gene data show CDR1 as DFQATT and CDR2 as SNEGSKA (reference sequence). Trimming stripped 5 bases from V and 0 bases from J, with 17 bases between. The material sequenced was CD4+ T cells sorted from PBMCs, taken 15 days after the yellow fever booster vaccination. The chain combines TRBV20-1 with TRBJ1-5; tentatively, D is TRBD1 (6 bases). This TCR came from a man aged 18 to 30 who received the YFV17D yellow fever vaccine. As DNA, the CDR3 is TGCAGTGCTGAAATGAAACAGGGCGATAGCAATCAGCCCCAGCATTTT. Amino acids: CSAEMKQGDSNQPQHF.